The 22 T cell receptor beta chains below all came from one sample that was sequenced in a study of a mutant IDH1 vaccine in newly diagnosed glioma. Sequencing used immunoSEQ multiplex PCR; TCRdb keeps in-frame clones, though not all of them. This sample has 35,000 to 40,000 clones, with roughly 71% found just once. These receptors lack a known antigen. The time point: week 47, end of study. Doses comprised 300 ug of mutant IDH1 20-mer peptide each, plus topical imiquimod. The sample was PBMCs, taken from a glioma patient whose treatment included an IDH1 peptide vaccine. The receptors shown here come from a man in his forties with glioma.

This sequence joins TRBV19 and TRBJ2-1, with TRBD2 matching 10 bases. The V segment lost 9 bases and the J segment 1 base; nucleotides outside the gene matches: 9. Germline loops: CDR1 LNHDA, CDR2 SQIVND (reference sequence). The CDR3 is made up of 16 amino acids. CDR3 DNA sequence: TGTGCCAGCTCCCCATCTAGCGGGAGATCCTACAATGAGCAGTTCTTC. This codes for CASSPSSGRSYNEQFF.

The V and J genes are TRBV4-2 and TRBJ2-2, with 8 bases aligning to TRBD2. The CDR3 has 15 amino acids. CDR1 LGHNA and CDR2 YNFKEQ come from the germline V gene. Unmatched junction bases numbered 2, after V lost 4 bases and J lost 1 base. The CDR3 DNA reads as TGTGCCAGCAGCCTCAGCGGGGGGAACACCGGGGAGCTGTTTTTT. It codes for CASSLSGGNTGELFF.

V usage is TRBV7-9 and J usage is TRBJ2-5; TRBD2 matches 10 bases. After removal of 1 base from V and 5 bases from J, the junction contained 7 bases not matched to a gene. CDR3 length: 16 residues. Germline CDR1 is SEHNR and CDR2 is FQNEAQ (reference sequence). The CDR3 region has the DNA TGTGCCAGCAGCTTAGTATTAGCGGGGGGTCGGGAGACCCAGTACTTC. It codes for CASSLVLAGGRETQYF.

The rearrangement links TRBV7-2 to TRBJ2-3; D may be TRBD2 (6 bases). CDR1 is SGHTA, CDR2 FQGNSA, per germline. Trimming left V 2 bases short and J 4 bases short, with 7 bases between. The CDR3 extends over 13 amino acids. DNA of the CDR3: TGTGCCAGCAGCTTAAGGGAGGCAGATACGCAGTATTTT. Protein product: CASSLREADTQYF. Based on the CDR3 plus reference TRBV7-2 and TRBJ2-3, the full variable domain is GAGVSQSPSNKVTEKGKDVELRCDPISGHTALYWYRQSLGQGLEFLIYFQGNSAPDKSGLPSDRFSAERTGGSVSTLTIQRTQQEDSAVYLCASSLREADTQYFGPGTRLTVL.

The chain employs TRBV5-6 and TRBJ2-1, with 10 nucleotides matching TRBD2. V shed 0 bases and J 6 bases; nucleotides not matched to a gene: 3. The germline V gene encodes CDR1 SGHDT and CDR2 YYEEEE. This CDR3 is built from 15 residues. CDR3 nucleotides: TGTGCCAGCAGCTTGGTGGCTAGCGGGAGCAATGAGCAGTTCTTC. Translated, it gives CASSLVASGSNEQFF.

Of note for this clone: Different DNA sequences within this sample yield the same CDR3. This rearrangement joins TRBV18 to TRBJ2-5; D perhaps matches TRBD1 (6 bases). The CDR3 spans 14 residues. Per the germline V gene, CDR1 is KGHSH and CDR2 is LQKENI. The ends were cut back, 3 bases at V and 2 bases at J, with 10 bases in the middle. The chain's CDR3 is CASSPPGQQETQYF. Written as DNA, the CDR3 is TGTGCCAGCTCACCCCCCGGACAGCAAGAGACCCAGTACTTC.

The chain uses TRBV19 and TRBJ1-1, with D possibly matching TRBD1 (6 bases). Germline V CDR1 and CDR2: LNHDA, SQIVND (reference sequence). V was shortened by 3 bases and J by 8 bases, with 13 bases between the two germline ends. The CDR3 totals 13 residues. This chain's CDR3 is CASSIPSGVEAFF. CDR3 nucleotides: TGTGCCAGTAGTATCCCCTCAGGGGTGGAAGCTTTCTTT.

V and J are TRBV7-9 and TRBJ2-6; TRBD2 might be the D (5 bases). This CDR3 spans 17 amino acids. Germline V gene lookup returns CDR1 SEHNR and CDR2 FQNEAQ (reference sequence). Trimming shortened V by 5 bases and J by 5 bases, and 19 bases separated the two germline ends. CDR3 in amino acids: CASSVGEAGVWANVLTF. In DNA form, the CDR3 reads TGTGCCAGCAGCGTGGGCGAGGCGGGCGTCTGGGCCAACGTCCTGACTTTC.

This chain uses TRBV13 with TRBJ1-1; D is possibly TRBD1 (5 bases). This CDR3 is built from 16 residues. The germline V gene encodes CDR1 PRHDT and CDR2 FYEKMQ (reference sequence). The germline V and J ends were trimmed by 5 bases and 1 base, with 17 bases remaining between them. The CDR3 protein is CASSPLPGGGNTEAFF. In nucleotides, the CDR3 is TGTGCCAGCAGCCCCCTCCCGGGGGGAGGGAACACTGAAGCTTTCTTT.

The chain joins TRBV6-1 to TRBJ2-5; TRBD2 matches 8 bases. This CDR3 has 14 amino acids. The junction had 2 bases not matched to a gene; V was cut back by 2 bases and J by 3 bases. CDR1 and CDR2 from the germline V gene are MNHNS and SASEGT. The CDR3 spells CASSEPGGEETQYF. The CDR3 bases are TGTGCCAGCAGTGAACCGGGAGGGGAAGAGACCCAGTACTTC.

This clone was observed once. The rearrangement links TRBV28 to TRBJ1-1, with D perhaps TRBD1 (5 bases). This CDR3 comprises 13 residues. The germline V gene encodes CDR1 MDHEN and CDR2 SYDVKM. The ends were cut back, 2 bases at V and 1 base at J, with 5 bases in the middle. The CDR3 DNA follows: TGTGCCAGCAGTTTACAGGGGAACACTGAAGCTTTCTTT. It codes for CASSLQGNTEAFF.

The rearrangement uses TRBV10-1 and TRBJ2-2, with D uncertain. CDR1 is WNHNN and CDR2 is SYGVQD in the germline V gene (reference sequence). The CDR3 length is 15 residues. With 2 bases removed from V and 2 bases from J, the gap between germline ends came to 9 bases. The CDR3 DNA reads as TGCGCCAGCAGTGAGACCGGGTCAAACACCGGGGAGCTGTTTTTT. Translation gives CASSETGSNTGELFF.

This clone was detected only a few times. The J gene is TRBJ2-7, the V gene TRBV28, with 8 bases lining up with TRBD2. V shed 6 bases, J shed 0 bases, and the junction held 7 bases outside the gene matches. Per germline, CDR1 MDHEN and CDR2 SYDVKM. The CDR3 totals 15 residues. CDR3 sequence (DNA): TGTGCCAGCAGCCGTGCGGGGGGAGGCTCCTACGAGCAGTACTTC. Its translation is CASSRAGGGSYEQYF.

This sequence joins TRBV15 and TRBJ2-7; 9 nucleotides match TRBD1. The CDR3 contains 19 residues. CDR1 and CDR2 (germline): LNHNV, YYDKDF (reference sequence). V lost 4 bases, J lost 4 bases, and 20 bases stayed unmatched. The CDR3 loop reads CATSTVGTGWLMDPYEQYF. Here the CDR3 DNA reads TGTGCCACCAGCACCGTCGGGACAGGGTGGCTGATGGACCCTTACGAGCAGTACTTC.

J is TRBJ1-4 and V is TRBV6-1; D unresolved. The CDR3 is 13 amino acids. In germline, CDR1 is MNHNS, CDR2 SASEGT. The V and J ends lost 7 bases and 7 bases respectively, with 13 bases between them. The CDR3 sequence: CASNKGSGEKLFF. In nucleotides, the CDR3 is TGTGCCAGCAATAAAGGGTCGGGTGAAAAACTGTTTTTT.

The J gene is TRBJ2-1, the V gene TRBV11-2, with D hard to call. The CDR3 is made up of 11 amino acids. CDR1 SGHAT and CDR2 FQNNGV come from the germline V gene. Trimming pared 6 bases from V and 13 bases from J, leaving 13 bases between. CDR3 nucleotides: TGTGCCAGCAGGGAAGGGCCGCGTCAGTTCTTC. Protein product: CASREGPRQFF.

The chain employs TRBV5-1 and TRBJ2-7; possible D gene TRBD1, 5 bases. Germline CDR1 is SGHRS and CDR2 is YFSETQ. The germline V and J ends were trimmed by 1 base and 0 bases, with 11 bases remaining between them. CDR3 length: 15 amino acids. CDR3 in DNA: TGCGCCAGCAGCTTGTCGACAGAAGTCTCCTACGAGCAGTACTTC. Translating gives CASSLSTEVSYEQYF. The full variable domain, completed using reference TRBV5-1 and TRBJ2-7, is KAGVTQTPRYLIKTRGQQVTLSCSPISGHRSVSWYQQTPGQGLQFLFEYFSETQRNKGNFPGRFSGRQFSNSRSEMNVSTLELGDSALYLCASSLSTEVSYEQYFGPGTRLTVT.

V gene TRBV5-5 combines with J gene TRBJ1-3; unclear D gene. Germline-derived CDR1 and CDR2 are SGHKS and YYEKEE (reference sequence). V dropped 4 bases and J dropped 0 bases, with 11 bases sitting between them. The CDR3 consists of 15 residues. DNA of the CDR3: TGTGCCAGCAGCCCGGGGTCCACCTCTGGAAACACCATATATTTT. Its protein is CASSPGSTSGNTIYF.

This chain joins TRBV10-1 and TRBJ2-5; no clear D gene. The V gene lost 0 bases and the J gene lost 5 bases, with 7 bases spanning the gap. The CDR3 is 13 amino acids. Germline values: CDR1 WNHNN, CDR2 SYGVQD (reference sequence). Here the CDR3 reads CASSESLGETQYF. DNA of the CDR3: TGCGCCAGCAGTGAGTCCCTAGGGGAGACCCAGTACTTC.

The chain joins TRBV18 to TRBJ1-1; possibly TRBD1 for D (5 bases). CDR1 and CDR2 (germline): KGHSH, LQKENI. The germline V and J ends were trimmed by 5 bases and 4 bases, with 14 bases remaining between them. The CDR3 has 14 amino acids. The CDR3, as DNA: TGTGCCAGCTCAGCCCTTGGGGGAACCACTGAAGCTTTCTTT. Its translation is CASSALGGTTEAFF.

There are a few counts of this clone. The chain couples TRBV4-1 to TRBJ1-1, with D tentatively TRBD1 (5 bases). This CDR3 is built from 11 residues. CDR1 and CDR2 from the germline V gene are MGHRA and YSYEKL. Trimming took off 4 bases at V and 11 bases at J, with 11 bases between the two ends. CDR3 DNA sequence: TGCGCCAGCAGCCGAGGGGTGGGGGCTTTCTTT. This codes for CASSRGVGAFF.

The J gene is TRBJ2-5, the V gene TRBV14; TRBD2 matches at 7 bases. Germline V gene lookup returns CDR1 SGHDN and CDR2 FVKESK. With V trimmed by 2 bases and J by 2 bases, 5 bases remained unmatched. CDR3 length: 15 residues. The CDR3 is CASSQFLAVQETQYF. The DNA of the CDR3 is TGTGCCAGCAGCCAATTCCTAGCGGTTCAAGAGACCCAGTACTTC. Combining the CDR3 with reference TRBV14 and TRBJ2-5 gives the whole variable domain EAGVTQFPSHSVIEKGQTVTLRCDPISGHDNLYWYRRVMGKEIKFLLHFVKESKQDESGMPNNRFLAERTGGTYSTLKVQPAELEDSGVYFCASSQFLAVQETQYFGPGTRLLVL.